This TCR beta chain was recovered during a study of shared clonotypes between healthy human individuals. Overall study findings and caveats: It was anticipated that sequencing depth would influence how many clonotypes donors shared. Compared with clonotypes that all four donors shared, non-shared clonotypes had lower generation probabilities.

In germline, CDR1 is MNHEY, CDR2 SMNVEV (reference sequence). CDR3 length: 15 amino acids. The J segment lost 6 bases and the V segment lost 5 bases, leaving 10 bases of the junction unmatched. Naive CD8 cells lacked CD45RO and underwent positive selection for CCR7, leaving out terminally differentiated effector memory CD45RA+ cells. The sorted-subset replicate PCRs were given roughly 200 ng DNA, which is approximately 30,000 T cell genomes. Libraries were prepared by immunoSEQ multiplex PCR; TCRdb keeps only in-frame clonotypes and omits some of them. The sample includes 600,000 or so clones, around 95% of them seen just once. As to this clone: The antigen is not known.

The chain has TRBV27 and TRBJ1-2; 9 bases are shared with TRBD1. The clonotype comes from a woman under 40 in good health. Sequencing was carried out using naive CD8+ T cells sorted from blood. CDR3 residues: CASSTNRGLGDGYTF. The CDR3 DNA sequence: TGTGCCAGCAGTACCAACAGGGGGCTTGGGGATGGCTACACCTTC.